The rows below give T cell receptor beta chains drawn from one sample of a study of control samples from healthy donors and cancer patients. The assay was immunoSEQ multiplex PCR, and TCRdb's table has in-frame clones only and misses some. The data show roughly 170,000 clones, almost 90% seen once. Material: blood. The receptors come from a woman in her 30s in good health. CDR3s include the opening cysteine and the closing phenylalanine or tryptophan. The D gene is left open where the match is weak. Not every row has a clone size; where given, it reads once, few, many or a size class.

j_call v_call d_call clone_size cdr3_nt cdr3_aa
TRBJ1-5 TRBV19 - - TGTGCCAGTAGTATAGTCACGGGTCGAAGGGGCAATCAGCCCCAGCATTTT CASSIVTGRRGNQPQHF
TRBJ2-5 TRBV6-5 - - TGTGCCAGCAGTCCCGCCGGACCGACACAAGAGACCCAGTACTTC CASSPAGPTQETQYF
TRBJ1-5 TRBV6-5 TRBD1 - TGTGCCAGCAGTTACCGGGGACAGCTTGATCAGCCCCAGCATTTT CASSYRGQLDQPQHF
TRBJ1-6 TRBV11-2 - - TGTGCCAGCAGCTTAGAGGTTTCGCGTAATTCACCCCTCCACTTT CASSLEVSRNSPLHF
TRBJ2-2 TRBV19 TRBD2 - TGTGCCAGTAGTGACGGACTAGTAAACACCGGGGAGCTGTTTTTT CASSDGLVNTGELFF
TRBJ2-5 TRBV4-1 TRBD1 once TGCGCCAGCAGCCAAAACACAGGGGGCACGGAGACCCAGTACTTC CASSQNTGGTETQYF
TRBJ1-6 TRBV27 - few TGTGCCAGCACAGTCCGGGGGGCTGGATCACCCCTCCACTTT CASTVRGAGSPLHF
TRBJ2-5 TRBV7-5 - - TGTGTCAGAAGCTTAGATCGTCCGGGACAGACAACCCAGTACTTC CVRSLDRPGQTTQYF
TRBJ1-2 TRBV28 - - TGTGCCAGCAGTTCCACAGGGAATGGCTACACCTTC CASSSTGNGYTF
TRBJ2-1 TRBV27 - - TGTGCCAGCAGCCGTCGCACAGCGGTTGTTGAGCAGTTCTTC CASSRRTAVVEQFF
TRBJ2-2 TRBV7-2 TRBD1 - TGTGCCAGCAGCTTACTACAGGGGGGCACCGGGGAGCTGTTTTTT CASSLLQGGTGELFF
TRBJ1-3 TRBV6-4 - - TGTGCCAGCAGTCCGGACTCTGGAAACACCATATATTTT CASSPDSGNTIYF
TRBJ2-4 TRBV6-6 TRBD1 once TGTGCCAGCAGTTACACCCGGACAGGCGAAAACATTCAGTACTTC CASSYTRTGENIQYF
TRBJ2-7 TRBV14 TRBD2 - TGTGCCAGCAGCCAAGGGACTAGCGGAGCCTACGAGCAGTACTTC CASSQGTSGAYEQYF
TRBJ1-1 TRBV27 TRBD1 - TGTGCCAGCAGTTTCAGGGGGGTGAACACTGAAGCTTTCTTT CASSFRGVNTEAFF
TRBJ1-1 TRBV6-5 - - TGTGCCAGCAGAGACGCAGGGAAAACTGAAGCTTTCTTT CASRDAGKTEAFF
TRBJ2-5 TRBV3-1/TRBV3-2 - few TGTGCCAGCAGTCTCGGGCACGGAGGGGTGGCCCAGTACTTC CASSLGHGGVAQYF
TRBJ2-7 TRBV3-1/TRBV3-2 - - TGTGCCAGCAGCCAAGGGCCGGCCCCCTACGAGCAGTACTTC CASSQGPAPYEQYF
TRBJ1-1 TRBV23-1 - - TGCGCCAGCAGTAGGCCTCAGTACACTGAAGCTTTCTTT CASSRPQYTEAFF
TRBJ1-2 TRBV28 TRBD1 - TGTGCCAGCAGTAAAGGGACAGGGAGGGATGGCTACACCTTC CASSKGTGRDGYTF
TRBJ1-1 TRBV6-5 TRBD1 - TGTGCCAGCACCTTGGACAGGGCGAACACTGAAGCTTTCTTT CASTLDRANTEAFF
TRBJ1-1 TRBV7-9 - - TGTGCCAGCAGCTTAGCGTGGGATGTAGAAACTGAAGCTTTCTTT CASSLAWDVETEAFF
TRBJ2-7 TRBV13 - - TGTGCCAGCAGCGTCCGACAGTTCTCCTACGAGCAGTACTTC CASSVRQFSYEQYF
TRBJ2-1 TRBV19 TRBD2 - TGTGCCAGTAGTGTCAATAGCGGGAGGGCCCTCGGGGAGCAGTTCTTC CASSVNSGRALGEQFF
TRBJ2-5 TRBV24-1 TRBD1 - TGTGCCACCAGTGATTGGGACAGCCTGGAGACCCAGTACTTC CATSDWDSLETQYF
TRBJ1-2 TRBV7-9 - - TGTGCCAGCAGCCTAGGTATAAGGACAGCCTATGGCTACACCTTC CASSLGIRTAYGYTF
TRBJ1-1 TRBV5-1 - - TGCGCCAGCAGCTGGGAGTACTGGAACACTGAAGCTTTCTTT CASSWEYWNTEAFF